This TCR beta chain was observed in a study of response to subunit inactivated influenza vaccine (dated by TCRdb to 2017 to 2018). At the level of the whole study: Deep quantitative T cell receptor repertoire profiling was used in the study to track responses to a trivalent subunit inactivated influenza vaccine. Beyond this particular receptor, the publication reports: The authors suggested that each seasonal influenza vaccination may recruit only a limited number of new T cells.

There are a few counts of this clonotype. Its antigen has not been determined. No qualities accompany the bases; no much larger clone lies one base away. CDR1 and CDR2 are read off the germline V gene as MNHEY and SVGEGT. Counted from cysteine to phenylalanine, this CDR3 has 15 amino acids. This entry keeps only the CDR3 DNA: 45 bases, framed from base 1. Germline trimming: 6 bases from V, 10 bases from J; junction bases outside gene matches: 10. Preparation of the library involved RT-PCR. The reads were generated on an Illumina HiSeq 2500. In-frame beta chains were kept once TCRdb had trimmed the public reads at Q25 with fastp and called clones with MiXCR. All rows with the same CDR3 protein become a single entry with the most common DNA and genes. The sample table holds about 580,000 distinct CDR3 sequences, of which 14% were seen once. Approximately 10% of the sample is taken by the ten largest.

Material: PBMCs from blood, obtained about 12 days after vaccination. The source is a man aged 45-60 years who received an inactivated influenza vaccine. Donor details come from another sample of the same person, matched by shared clones. The chain is made from TRBV6-2 or TRBV6-3 and TRBJ2-1, with 12 middle bases fitting TRBD2. The CDR3 has the sequence CASRINNLAGGEQFF. The sequenced DNA is TGTGCCAGCAGGATAAATAACCTAGCGGGAGGGGAGCAGTTCTTC.